The table lists the clone carrying this T cell receptor beta chain with a count of one. Its cognate antigen is unknown. Germline lookup yields CDR1 SGHNT and CDR2 YYREEE (reference sequence). With V trimmed by 5 bases and J by 2 bases, 13 bases remained unmatched. The CDR3 sequence is 16 residues long. The data belong to a study of cytomegalovirus exposure and HLA in healthy donors. General study findings and limits: The listing of about 150 TCR beta chains classed them as cytomegalovirus-associated.

PCR employed 60 Vbeta and 13 Jbeta primers. Assay: immunoSEQ multiplex PCR; the TCRdb copy retains only in-frame clones and omits some. This sample has some 150,000 clones; about 62% occur once, and the top ten carry about 3.2%. The source of this sequence is a middle-aged man in good health and CMV-seronegative. Sequenced input: PBMCs. The genes are TRBV5-4 and TRBJ2-7; TRBD2 matches at 7 bases. The DNA of the CDR3 is TGTGCCAGCAGACCGACGCTAGCGGAGACCGCCTACGAGCAGTACTTC. It yields the protein CASRPTLAETAYEQYF.